This T cell receptor beta chain was documented in a study of OX40 agonist ivuxolimab in advanced cancers. V gave up 2 bases and J gave up 6 bases, with 20 bases separating them. This CDR3 comprises 16 residues. Germline V CDR1 and CDR2: KGHSH, LQKENI. Here immunoSEQ multiplex PCR was the method, and the copy in TCRdb shows in-frame clones only, minus some. This table holds tens of thousands of clones, 86% found once. The sequence came from an adult with an advanced solid tumor such as melanoma, head and neck, liver or kidney cancer. This material consisted of CD4+ or CD8+ T cells sorted from blood, taken in a trial of the OX40 agonist ivuxolimab. V and J are TRBV18 and TRBJ2-7; D gene uncertain. The CDR3 DNA reads as TGTGCCAGCTCACCATACAGTGGTACCTTCCTCGGCGAGCAGTACTTC. It is translated as CASSPYSGTFLGEQYF.